This T cell receptor (beta chain) was retrieved from a study of CD8+ T cells in alopecia areata. Across the study: Oral tofacitinib, 5 to 10 mg twice daily, was given in an open-label trial.

The sequencing template was cDNA reverse transcribed from extracted RNA. Clones were sequenced by immunoSEQ multiplex PCR, and TCRdb holds only the in-frame ones, with some missing. The sample comprises about 140,000 clones, 58% of which are singletons, and around 6.6% rests with the top ten. Using a FACSAria, the CD4+ and CD8+ T cells were sorted from the PBMCs. A word on this clone: No DNA is shown, since the ends of the CDR3 on it are uncertain; the CDR3 is the one TCRdb lists.

The CDR3 length is 15 residues, termini included. The sequences come from CD4+ T cells sorted from blood, collected at week 0. The receptor's source is a human donor with alopecia areata. This chain uses TRBV21-1 with TRBJ1-2; TRBD1, as called in the table, went unchecked against the DNA. TRBV21-1 constitutes a pseudogene. The CDR3 spells CASSKYLCRADGYTF.